What follows describes a single T cell receptor beta chain. This CDR3 has 14 amino acids. CDR1 and CDR2 from the germline V gene are MDHEN and SYDVKM. The V end lost 7 bases, the J end lost 8 bases, and 20 bases lay between the germline ends. This sample was taken from a study of blood T cell repertoires in COVID-19. On the study more broadly: Acute and convalescent COVID-19 specimens originated in the United States, Italy and Spain. PBMCs, B-cell-depleted T cells, or T cells were the source of the cDNA or gDNA that made up the material.

The authors' processing: Reference gene primer amplification gave nucleated cell count estimates. This table comes from immunoSEQ multiplex PCR, and its TCRdb copy is limited to in-frame clones, with some not included. The V and J calls and clone size are taken from that table; D and trimming were inferred from the DNA. The table has almost 200,000 clones, approximately 87% seen once; the top ten hold 0.78%. The chain is built from TRBV28 and TRBJ1-2, with a tentative D call TRBD1 (6 bases). Input material: peripheral blood. The sequence was collected from a woman in her 70s with acute or convalescent COVID-19. CDR3 loop: CASTPRGAGWGYTF. The CDR3 DNA sequence: TGTGCCAGCACCCCCCGGGGGGCAGGGTGGGGCTACACCTTC.